The sample holds one count of the clone carrying this T cell receptor (beta chain). Measured with immunoSEQ multiplex PCR; TCRdb has only the in-frame clones, and not every one. The table includes approximately 220,000 clones, roughly 89% detected once. The entry originates in a study of blood T cell repertoires in COVID-19. The length of the CDR3 is 18 residues. Germline values: CDR1 LGHNA, CDR2 YSLEER. V dropped 3 bases and J dropped 5 bases, with 20 bases sitting between them. All enrollees were about 18 to 89 years old and from roughly 26 US areas. In assigning cohorts, the study relied on participant-reported clinical history.

The sequenced sample consisted of PBMCs or T cells enriched from blood (not recorded which). The chain recombines TRBV4-3 with TRBJ1-6; D remains unclear. This receptor was obtained from a woman aged 30 to 39 with acute COVID-19. CDR3 DNA sequence: TGCGCCAGCAGCCAGAGACTGGGCAGGAGGACCAATAATTCACCCCTCCACTTT. This sequence encodes CASSQRLGRRTNNSPLHF.